These 13 T cell receptor beta chains originate from one sample sequenced in a study of T cell responses to AZD1222 COVID-19 vaccine. Data came from immunoSEQ multiplex PCR; TCRdb stores just in-frame clones and leaves some out. The sample contains 250,000 to 300,000 clones, 94% of which appear only once. This specimen was peripheral blood, taken 28 days after the second AZD1222 dose. The receptors here all came from an adult who received the AZD1222 COVID-19 vaccine.

This chain joins TRBV12-3 or TRBV12-4 and TRBJ2-2; D uncertain. The V end lost 4 bases, the J end lost 5 bases, and 8 bases lay between the germline ends. The CDR3 has 13 residues. The CDR3 is CASSWTATGELFF. The DNA of the CDR3 is TGTGCCAGCAGTTGGACGGCTACCGGGGAGCTGTTTTTT.

The V gene is TRBV4-3, the J gene TRBJ2-3; D possibly corresponds to TRBD2 (5 bases). V lost 0 bases, J lost 0 bases, and 10 bases lay in between. This CDR3 has 16 amino acids. In germline, CDR1 is LGHNA, CDR2 YSLEER. The chain's CDR3 is CASSQEPSRSTDTQYF. The CDR3 coding sequence is TGCGCCAGCAGCCAAGAGCCTAGCCGAAGCACAGATACGCAGTATTTT.

The chain uses TRBV7-2 and TRBJ2-7, with D unclear. The CDR3 length is 13 residues. V dropped 5 bases and J dropped 3 bases, with 11 bases sitting between them. Germline CDR1 is SGHTA and CDR2 is FQGNSA. The CDR3 bases are TGTGCCAGCAGCCTTCCCGGTCGCTACGAGCAGTACTTC. Encoded protein: CASSLPGRYEQYF. The full variable domain, rest sourced from reference TRBV7-2 and TRBJ2-7, is GAGVSQSPSNKVTEKGKDVELRCDPISGHTALYWYRQSLGQGLEFLIYFQGNSAPDKSGLPSDRFSAERTGGSVSTLTIQRTQQEDSAVYLCASSLPGRYEQYFGPGTRLTVT.

This clone has a single count. J is TRBJ1-1 and V is TRBV19, with D possibly being TRBD1 (6 bases). The V gene's germline CDR1 is LNHDA and CDR2 SQIVND (reference sequence). The CDR3 spans 12 residues. The V gene lost 3 bases and the J gene lost 11 bases, with 13 bases spanning the gap. CDR3 sequence reads: CASSIIQGWAFF. In DNA, the CDR3 is TGTGCCAGTAGTATTATACAGGGATGGGCTTTCTTT.

The rearrangement joins TRBV7-3 to TRBJ2-7; perhaps TRBD1 as D (6 bases). CDR3 length equals 17 residues. Trimming left V 4 bases short and J 5 bases short, with 24 bases between. Germline lookup yields CDR1 SGHTA and CDR2 FQGTGA. CDR3 region: CASSSTPNRALIHEQYF. The CDR3 bases are TGTGCCAGCAGCTCAACCCCTAACAGGGCTCTGATCCACGAGCAGTACTTC.

This chain connects TRBV6-4 to TRBJ2-5; D tentatively reads TRBD1 or TRBD2 (6 bases each). Germline CDR1 is MRHNA and CDR2 is SNTAGT. The V end lost 3 bases, the J end lost 4 bases, and 9 bases lay between the germline ends. The CDR3 consists of 13 residues. The CDR3 bases are TGTGCCAGCAGTGAACAGGGAGGAGAGACCCAGTACTTC. Amino acid sequence: CASSEQGGETQYF.

The rearrangement uses TRBV15 and TRBJ1-3; D might be TRBD1 (6 bases). V gave up 1 base and J gave up 7 bases, with 14 bases separating them. In germline, CDR1 is LNHNV, CDR2 YYDKDF (reference sequence). The CDR3 has 15 amino acids. The CDR3 sequence is CATSRAQGRGNTIYF. CDR3 sequence (DNA): TGTGCCACCAGCAGAGCGCAGGGGCGGGGCAACACCATATATTTT.

In this sample, this clone turned up once. The gene calls are TRBV15 and TRBJ1-4; possible D gene TRBD1, 5 bases. V was pared by 3 bases and J by 9 bases, with 17 bases between. The CDR3 has 15 residues. Germline assignment: CDR1 LNHNV and CDR2 YYDKDF (reference sequence). The CDR3 DNA follows: TGTGCCACCAGCAGGCCCCTTGGGGCAAAACAAAAACTGTTTTTT. Translated: CATSRPLGAKQKLFF.

The CDR3 DNA reads as TGTGCCAGCAGCCCGCCATCAGGGGGACTCGAGCAGTACTTC. Encoded protein: CASSPPSGGLEQYF. The chain has TRBV28 and TRBJ2-7; D is perhaps TRBD1 (7 bases). The germline V and J ends were trimmed by 6 bases and 6 bases, with 18 bases remaining between them. Germline loops: CDR1 MDHEN, CDR2 SYDVKM. The CDR3 length is 14 residues.

With respect to this clone: The same CDR3 arises from other DNA sequences in this sample as well. This chain connects TRBV27 to TRBJ2-7, with no clear D. V shed 4 bases and J shed 6 bases, with 7 bases lying between them. CDR3 length: 11 amino acids. Germline V gene lookup returns CDR1 MNHEY and CDR2 SMNVEV (reference sequence). The CDR3 DNA reads as TGTGCCAGCAGTTCCCCTGGCGAGCAGTACTTC. This translates into CASSSPGEQYF.

This chain joins TRBV18 and TRBJ2-1, with D possibly being TRBD2 (6 bases). Per germline, CDR1 KGHSH and CDR2 LQKENI. V was clipped by 0 bases and J by 6 bases, with 9 bases between them. The CDR3 is 14 residues long. The CDR3 DNA reads as TGTGCCAGCTCACCACCGGGGGGTGGCAATGAGCAGTTCTTC. Its protein product is CASSPPGGGNEQFF.

V and J are TRBV3-1 (or the pseudogene TRBV3-2) and TRBJ1-2; D is unclear. The CDR3 loop spans 15 amino acids. The germline CDR1 and CDR2 sequences are LGHDT and YNNKEL (reference sequence). The V gene lost 4 bases and the J gene lost 0 bases, with 12 bases spanning the gap. The CDR3 loop is CASSPRGGSNYGYTF. DNA for the CDR3: TGTGCCAGCAGCCCTCGTGGAGGGTCTAACTATGGCTACACCTTC.

For the CDR3, the DNA is TGTGCCAGCAGCCAAAAAGGGGCCCCCTACGAGCAGTACTTC. Translated, it gives CASSQKGAPYEQYF. This rearrangement joins TRBV16 to TRBJ2-7, with D tentatively TRBD1 (5 bases). The CDR3 is made up of 14 amino acids. The V gene's germline CDR1 is KGHSY and CDR2 FQNENV. The V end was cut by 2 bases, the J end by 2 bases, with 10 bases between.